These 30 T cell receptor beta chains share one sample of origin, sequenced in a study. MiXCR, run by TCRdb on the RT-PCR reads, gives a single entry per CDR3 protein. The sample records more than 600,000 distinct CDR3 sequences, 12% to 15% being singletons. The sample taken for sequencing was memory CD4+ T cells from blood. Receptor source: a female donor in good health, serving as a healthy control.

The rearrangement joins TRBV5-5 to TRBJ1-4; no clear D gene. Germline CDR1 is SGHKS and CDR2 is YYEKEE (reference sequence). The V gene lost 1 base and the J gene lost 0 bases, with 7 bases spanning the gap. The CDR3 contains 15 residues. The CDR3 loop reads CASSLLASTNEKLFF. The DNA of the CDR3 is TGTGCCAGCAGCTTGTTGGCTTCAACTAATGAAAAACTGTTTTTT.

The chain recombines TRBV2 with TRBJ1-2, with 8 nucleotides matching TRBD1. The CDR3 contains 12 residues. The junction had 2 bases not matched to a gene; V was cut back by 3 bases and J by 8 bases. CDR1 is SNHLY, CDR2 FYNNEI, per germline. CDR3 nucleotides: TGTGCCAGCAGTGACAGGGGGCCCGGCTACACCTTC. It is translated as CASSDRGPGYTF.

This clonotype was seen many times. V gene TRBV18 combines with J gene TRBJ2-7, with D hard to call. The CDR3 loop spans 12 amino acids. V was shortened by 6 bases and J by 3 bases, with 9 bases between the two germline ends. Germline CDR1 KGHSH, CDR2 LQKENI. CDR3 protein: CASSRMNYEQYF. In nucleotides, the CDR3 is TGTGCCAGCTCGCGGATGAACTACGAGCAGTACTTC. The variable domain in full, completed from reference TRBV18 and TRBJ2-7, reads NAGVMQNPRHLVRRRGQEARLRCSPMKGHSHVYWYRQLPEEGLKFMVYLQKENIIDESGMPKERFSAEFPKEGPSILRIQQVVRGDSAAYFCASSRMNYEQYFGPGTRLTVT.

This clonotype appeared a few times. This chain connects TRBV7-2 to TRBJ1-5; D not resolved. Germline V gene data show CDR1 as SGHTA and CDR2 as FQGNSA. Trimming shortened V by 5 bases and J by 7 bases, and 18 bases separated the two germline ends. The CDR3 is 15 amino acids. In DNA form, the CDR3 reads TGTGCCAGCAGCACTTTGGGCCAAGCAGGACAGCCCCAGCATTTT. The encoded protein is CASSTLGQAGQPQHF.

The chain has TRBV11-3 and TRBJ2-1, with D perhaps matching TRBD1 (5 bases). Germline V lookup: CDR1 SGHNT, CDR2 YENEEA. This CDR3 comprises 15 residues. Deletions cut 0 bases from V and 7 bases from J, with 13 bases between. The CDR3 loop reads CASSLELQGENEQFF. CDR3 nucleotides: TGTGCCAGCAGCTTAGAACTGCAGGGTGAGAATGAGCAGTTCTTC. Using reference TRBV11-3 and TRBJ2-1 for the parts outside the CDR3, the full variable domain is EAGVVQSPRYKIIEKKQPVAFWCNPISGHNTLYWYLQNLGQGPELLIRYENEEAVDDSQLPKDRFSAERLKGVDSTLKIQPAELGDSAVYLCASSLELQGENEQFFGPGTRLTVL.

In its sample, this clonotype was seen a few times. This chain links TRBV3-1 with TRBJ2-7; 12 bases are a match to TRBD2. The CDR3 has 15 amino acids. The germline V gene encodes CDR1 LGHDT and CDR2 YNNKEL (reference sequence). Unmatched junction bases numbered 5, after V lost 6 bases and J lost 2 bases. The CDR3 DNA sequence: TGTGCCAGCAGTCACGGACTAGCGGGGACCTACGAGCAGTACTTC. Amino acids: CASSHGLAGTYEQYF.

In this sample, this clonotype turned up a few times. This chain joins TRBV9 and TRBJ1-5; D gene ambiguous. Between the trimmed V and J ends, which lost 0 bases and 0 bases, there was a span of 7 bases. CDR1 SGDLS and CDR2 YYNGEE come from the germline V gene. There are 15 residues in the CDR3. The CDR3 sequence: CASSVDGLSNQPQHF. The CDR3 bases are TGTGCCAGCAGCGTAGATGGTCTTAGCAATCAGCCCCAGCATTTT.

The V and J genes are TRBV5-5 and TRBJ2-3; D is uncertain. The CDR3 has 13 amino acids. The germline CDR1 and CDR2 sequences are SGHKS and YYEKEE (reference sequence). The germline V and J ends were trimmed by 7 bases and 1 base, with 10 bases remaining between them. The CDR3 here is CASVRQGTDTQYF. The DNA of the CDR3 is TGTGCCAGCGTGAGGCAGGGCACAGATACGCAGTATTTT.

This clonotype has a handful of counts. This chain uses TRBV6-2 or TRBV6-3 with TRBJ2-1; no firm D call. CDR3 length equals 15 residues. Germline V gene lookup returns CDR1 MNHEY and CDR2 SVGEGT. With 1 base removed from V and 4 bases from J, the gap between germline ends came to 11 bases. As DNA, the CDR3 is TGTGCCAGCAGTTACTTCAGTAGCCCTTACAATGAGCAGTTCTTC. The encoded protein is CASSYFSSPYNEQFF.

Only a few counts were recorded for this clonotype. V usage is TRBV24-1 and J usage is TRBJ2-1; a weak D match, TRBD1 (6 bases). The CDR3 runs 14 residues. Looked up from germline, CDR1 is KGHDR and CDR2 is SFDVKD. V lost 3 bases to trimming and J lost 3 bases, with 8 bases between them. CDR3 region: CATSDTGYYNEQFF. DNA for the CDR3: TGTGCCACCAGTGATACAGGGTACTACAATGAGCAGTTCTTC.

In its sample, this clonotype was seen many times. The CDR3: CASSPQGINQPQHF. The CDR3, as DNA: TGTGCCAGCAGTCCACAGGGAATTAATCAGCCCCAGCATTTT. The chain employs TRBV12-3 or TRBV12-4 and TRBJ1-5; the D gene is possibly TRBD1 (6 bases). The CDR3 sequence is 14 residues long. V was trimmed by 5 bases and J by 4 bases, leaving 12 bases between them.

A note on this clonotype: This sequence may be a read error, since a much larger clone differs from it by one base. The rearrangement joins TRBV5-1 to TRBJ2-3, with D possibly matching TRBD2 (5 bases). Per germline, CDR1 SGHRS and CDR2 YFSETQ. V lost 0 bases and J lost 2, with 10 bases in between. The CDR3 is 15 amino acids. CDR3 loop: CASSLGEQDTDTQYF. Written as DNA, the CDR3 is TGCGCCAGCAGCTTGGGGGAGCAAGACACAGATACGCAGTATTTT. Full variable domain (outside the CDR3, taken from reference TRBV5-1 and TRBJ2-3): KAGVTQTPRYLIKTRGQQVTLSCSPISGHRSVSWYQQTPGQGLQFLFEYFSETQRNKGNFPGRFSGRQFSNSRSEMNVSTLELGDSALYLCASSLGEQDTDTQYFGPGTRLTVL.

This clonotype has just a few counts. The chain recombines TRBV2 with TRBJ1-5; the D gene is possibly TRBD1 (6 bases). V gave up 4 bases and J gave up 5 bases, with 12 bases separating them. The CDR3 has 14 residues. Germline lookup yields CDR1 SNHLY and CDR2 FYNNEI. CDR3 sequence reads: CASSAGGKYQPQHF. The CDR3 DNA reads TGTGCCAGCAGTGCGGGGGGCAAGTATCAGCCCCAGCATTTT.

The chain has TRBV7-9 and TRBJ2-3, with 12 positions matching TRBD2. The CDR3 is 16 amino acids. Losses at the gene ends were 4 bases for V and 7 bases for J; bases not matched to a gene: 9. Germline lookup yields CDR1 SEHNR and CDR2 FQNEAQ (reference sequence). CDR3: CASSSSGRAGRYTQYF. In DNA form, the CDR3 reads TGTGCCAGCAGCTCTAGCGGGAGGGCAGGTCGATATACGCAGTATTTT.

The rearrangement uses TRBV20-1 and TRBJ2-7, with 9 nucleotides matching TRBD1. The V and J ends lost 3 bases and 0 bases, in that order; junction bases with no gene match: 3. The CDR3 contains 14 residues. Germline loops: CDR1 DFQATT, CDR2 SNEGSKA (reference sequence). CDR3 coding DNA: TGCAGTGCTAGGCAGACAGGGGGCTCCTACGAGCAGTACTTC. It codes for CSARQTGGSYEQYF.

The table lists this clonotype with a few counts. This chain connects TRBV5-1 to TRBJ2-1; 8 nucleotides agree with TRBD2. Germline values: CDR1 SGHRS, CDR2 YFSETQ. V shed 0 bases and J 5 bases; nucleotides not matched to a gene: 1. The CDR3 consists of 14 residues. The CDR3 sequence is CASSLELADNEQFF. The DNA of the CDR3 is TGCGCCAGCAGCTTGGAACTAGCGGACAATGAGCAGTTCTTC. Drawing the rest from reference TRBV5-1 and TRBJ2-1, the complete variable domain is KAGVTQTPRYLIKTRGQQVTLSCSPISGHRSVSWYQQTPGQGLQFLFEYFSETQRNKGNFPGRFSGRQFSNSRSEMNVSTLELGDSALYLCASSLELADNEQFFGPGTRLTVL.

J is TRBJ1-2 and V is TRBV29-1; D gene ambiguous. Deletions cut 0 bases from V and 0 bases from J, with 14 bases between. This CDR3 comprises 16 residues. Germline CDR1 is SQVTM and CDR2 is ANQGSEA. CDR3 protein: CSVEDSAESANYGYTF. In DNA form, the CDR3 reads TGCAGCGTTGAAGACAGCGCCGAGTCGGCTAACTATGGCTACACCTTC.

This clonotype was observed at least ten times. CDR3 coding DNA: TGCAGCTCCCGGACAGGGGCCACCGGGGAGCTGTTTTTT. It yields the protein CSSRTGATGELFF. The chain employs TRBV29-1 and TRBJ2-2; TRBD1 matches 9 bases. V lost 8 bases to trimming and J lost 4 bases; unmatched junction nucleotides: 5. This CDR3 region has 13 residues. Germline lookup yields CDR1 SQVTM and CDR2 ANQGSEA.

The genes are TRBV7-9 and TRBJ1-1; TRBD1 is a possible D gene (6 bases). V gave up 1 base and J gave up 8 bases, with 14 bases separating them. This CDR3 has 14 amino acids. Looked up from germline, CDR1 is SEHNR and CDR2 is FQNEAQ (reference sequence). CDR3 in DNA: TGTGCCAGCAGCTTAGGTTCAGGACAGACAGAAGCTTTCTTT. This translates into CASSLGSGQTEAFF.

This chain links TRBV7-6 with TRBJ1-3; D uncertain. CDR1 and CDR2 (germline): SGHVS, FNYEAQ. The CDR3 length is 13 residues. Trimming took 1 base from V and 3 from J, leaving 4 bases between them. As DNA, the CDR3 is TGTGCCAGCAGCTTAGATCTTGGAAACACCATATATTTT. This codes for CASSLDLGNTIYF.

This clonotype has a handful of counts. V gene TRBV12-3 or TRBV12-4 combines with J gene TRBJ1-1; tentative D call: TRBD1 (6 bases). CDR3 length: 16 amino acids. V was trimmed by 6 bases and J by 5 bases, leaving 22 bases between them. The CDR3 nucleotides read TGTGCCAGCAGAGACGAGATGGGGCAGGGGCGGACTGAAGCTTTCTTT. It encodes CASRDEMGQGRTEAFF.

This clonotype was observed at least ten times. V usage is TRBV5-1 and J usage is TRBJ2-7, with 7 bases that match TRBD2. This CDR3 comprises 16 residues. CDR1 and CDR2 from the germline V gene are SGHRS and YFSETQ. V dropped 2 bases and J dropped 1; count of bases not matched to a gene: 9. The chain's CDR3 is CASSFDSTSVSYEQYF. In DNA form, the CDR3 reads TGCGCCAGCAGCTTTGATTCCACTAGCGTTTCCTACGAGCAGTACTTC.

Only one count was recorded for this clonotype. The chain couples TRBV19 to TRBJ2-1; D may be TRBD2 (6 bases). Trimming shortened V by 5 bases and J by 4 bases, and 15 bases separated the two germline ends. CDR1 and CDR2 (germline): LNHDA, SQIVND (reference sequence). The CDR3 sequence is 15 residues long. The CDR3 DNA reads TGTGCCAGTAGTGACCGGGACTCAACTTACAATGAGCAGTTCTTC. Translation gives CASSDRDSTYNEQFF. Drawing the rest from reference TRBV19 and TRBJ2-1, the complete variable domain is DGGITQSPKYLFRKEGQNVTLSCEQNLNHDAMYWYRQDPGQGLRLIYYSQIVNDFQKGDIAEGYSVSREKKESFPLTVTSAQKNPTAFYLCASSDRDSTYNEQFFGPGTRLTVL.

This clonotype was recorded a few times. The chain carries TRBV2 and TRBJ2-3; D unclear. Germline assignment: CDR1 SNHLY and CDR2 FYNNEI. The V gene lost 6 bases and the J gene lost 4 bases, with 14 bases spanning the gap. The CDR3 contains 14 residues. The CDR3 is CASRAARSPDTQYF. The CDR3 DNA follows: TGTGCCAGCAGGGCGGCCCGTTCCCCAGATACGCAGTATTTT.

This clonotype was seen more than once but under ten times. The gene calls are TRBV6-5 and TRBJ2-1; D is perhaps TRBD1 (6 bases). The CDR3 is 13 residues long. V dropped 4 bases and J dropped 7 bases, with 11 bases sitting between them. Germline values: CDR1 MNHEY, CDR2 SVGAGI. In DNA form, the CDR3 reads TGTGCCAGCAGTTCCAACAGGGAAAATGAGCAGTTCTTC. It specifies CASSSNRENEQFF.

V is TRBV5-1 and J is TRBJ2-1; the D gene is possibly TRBD2 (6 bases). Germline V gene data show CDR1 as SGHRS and CDR2 as YFSETQ. This CDR3 contains 14 residues. V shed 4 bases and J shed 8 bases, with 16 bases lying between them. In nucleotides, the CDR3 is TGCGCCAGCAGCATCCGGGACTCCCAGGATGAGCAGTTCTTC. This sequence encodes CASSIRDSQDEQFF.

This clonotype was counted between two and nine times. This chain's CDR3 is CSARDPAGGSHEKLFF. In DNA, the CDR3 is TGCAGTGCTAGAGATCCAGCCGGGGGTAGTCATGAAAAACTGTTTTTT. The chain is built from TRBV20-1 and TRBJ1-4; D perhaps matches TRBD1 (5 bases). The CDR3 covers 16 residues. V was clipped by 0 bases and J by 6 bases, with 17 bases between them. Per germline, CDR1 DFQATT and CDR2 SNEGSKA (reference sequence).

This clonotype was counted at least ten times. V usage is TRBV10-3 and J usage is TRBJ2-5; D might be TRBD2 (6 bases). CDR1 and CDR2 from the germline V gene are ENHRY and SYGVKD. With 4 bases removed from V and 0 bases from J, the gap between germline ends came to 9 bases. CDR3 length equals 14 residues. CDR3 nucleotide sequence: TGTGCCATCAGTGGCGGGAAGTACCAAGAGACCCAGTACTTC. Residues: CAISGGKYQETQYF.

In this sample, this clonotype turned up many times. V gene TRBV20-1 combines with J gene TRBJ1-5, with TRBD1 matching 7 bases. This CDR3 spans 13 amino acids. CDR1 and CDR2 from the germline V gene are DFQATT and SNEGSKA (reference sequence). Trimming at V came to 0 bases and at J to 4 bases, leaving 0 bases not matched to a gene. CDR3 nucleotide sequence: TGCAGTGCTAGAGAACAGGGGAATCAGCCCCAGCATTTT. Protein: CSAREQGNQPQHF.

This clonotype was observed at least ten times. V usage is TRBV6-5 and J usage is TRBJ1-2, with a tentative D call TRBD1 (6 bases). The germline gives CDR1 MNHEY, CDR2 SVGAGI. Between the trimmed V and J ends, which lost 6 bases and 4 bases, there was a span of 12 bases. The CDR3 extends over 13 amino acids. The CDR3 protein is CASSRGQIYGYTF. CDR3 DNA sequence: TGTGCCAGCAGCCGGGGACAAATCTATGGCTACACCTTC.